These 24 T cell receptor beta chains originate from one sample sequenced in a study of blood T cells in healthy people across ages (dated by TCRdb to the mid-2010s). Library preparation employed 5' RACE. The sequencer was an Illumina HiSeq 2500. A second about 7 to 12 cycle PCR used a sample-barcoded 5' primer and a J-beta primer mix. TCRdb applied fastp at Q25 and MiXCR to the public reads, then kept only in-frame beta chains. Identical CDR3 proteins give one entry, which carries the most common genes and DNA. The sample profile shows 580,000 or so distinct CDR3 sequences; less than 60% of them were found once. The ten largest clones represent around 23% of the sample. Sequenced material: blood. These TCRs come from a man of 80 years or more in good health.

The table lists this clonotype with a count of one. The chain combines TRBV29-1 with TRBJ2-5; 8 nucleotides line up with TRBD2. The CDR3 has 13 residues. V lost 4 bases to trimming and J lost 1 base; unmatched junction nucleotides: 2. Per the germline V gene, CDR1 is SQVTM and CDR2 is ANQGSEA. CDR3 in amino acids: CSVVAGSQETQYF. CDR3 bases: TGCAGCGTTGTAGCGGGGAGCCAAGAGACCCAGTACTTC.

This clonotype was observed a handful of times. The chain employs TRBV3-1 and TRBJ1-1; no clear D gene. V was pared by 0 bases and J by 0 bases, with 14 bases between. The germline gives CDR1 LGHDT, CDR2 YNNKEL (reference sequence). The CDR3 length is 17 residues. CDR3 in DNA: TGTGCCAGCAGCCAAGATATTGGCAGAAGTGTGAACACTGAAGCTTTCTTT. As protein: CASSQDIGRSVNTEAFF.

This clonotype has ten or more counts. The CDR3 protein is CASSRRQGVGELFF. CDR3 in DNA: TGTGCCAGCAGTCGTCGACAGGGGGTCGGGGAGCTGTTTTTT. The chain uses TRBV6-6 and TRBJ2-2; 9 bases line up with TRBD1. CDR1 is MNHNY and CDR2 is SVGAGI in the germline V gene (reference sequence). The length of the CDR3 is 14 residues. The trim removed 5 bases at V and 7 bases at J, leaving 5 bases unmatched.

The chain is built from TRBV6-6 and TRBJ2-3; D is unclear. Germline CDR1 is MNHNY and CDR2 is SVGAGI (reference sequence). This CDR3 contains 13 residues. V was cut by 0 bases and J by 2 bases, with 3 bases left in between. CDR3 loop: CASSYSNTDTQYF. The CDR3, as DNA: TGTGCCAGCAGTTACTCGAACACAGATACGCAGTATTTT.

The genes are TRBV29-1 and TRBJ2-4; 8 nucleotides match TRBD1. V gave up 3 bases and J gave up 6 bases; unmatched junction bases: 7. This CDR3 contains 14 residues. The V gene's germline CDR1 is SQVTM and CDR2 ANQGSEA. CDR3 sequence (DNA): TGCAGCGTTGAGAATCCGGACAGGGCAAACATTCAGTACTTC. Its protein product is CSVENPDRANIQYF.

This clonotype was seen only a few times. The rearrangement joins TRBV27 to TRBJ2-6; 7 positions match TRBD2. CDR3 length equals 17 residues. Losses at the gene ends were 2 bases for V and 1 base for J; bases not matched to a gene: 5. CDR1 is MNHEY, CDR2 SMNVEV, per germline (reference sequence). CDR3 nucleotide sequence: TGTGCCAGCAGTTTAGGGGGGGAGAGGTCTGGGGCCAACGTCCTGACTTTC. It codes for CASSLGGERSGANVLTF.

This chain connects TRBV29-1 to TRBJ1-2; 7 nucleotides match TRBD1. The CDR3 runs 11 residues. J lost 8 bases, V lost 4 bases, and 4 bases had no gene match. Germline CDR1 SQVTM, CDR2 ANQGSEA. CDR3 amino acids: CSVGQGGGYTF. The CDR3 region has the DNA TGCAGCGTTGGACAGGGCGGCGGCTACACCTTC. Together with reference TRBV29-1 and TRBJ1-2, the CDR3 gives the full variable domain: SAVISQKPSRDICQRGTSLTIQCQVDSQVTMMFWYRQQPGQSLTLIATANQGSEATYESGFVIDKFPISRPNLTFSTLTVSNMSPEDSSIYLCSVGQGGGYTFGSGTRLTVV.

The chain carries TRBV11-2 and TRBJ2-7; no clear D. This CDR3 spans 11 amino acids. The V end was cut by 3 bases, the J end by 3 bases, with 3 bases between. Germline CDR1 SGHAT, CDR2 FQNNGV. This CDR3 reads CASSFHYEQYF. The CDR3 bases are TGTGCCAGCAGCTTCCACTACGAGCAGTACTTC.

About this clonotype itself: Germline is not matched at one junction end, which may reflect a read error. The J gene is TRBJ2-7, the V gene TRBV5-5, with D possibly TRBD1 on 6 matching bases. Germline V gene data show CDR1 as SGHKS and CDR2 as YYEKEE (reference sequence). The CDR3 totals 15 residues. This CDR3 is CANSFRDTTTYEQYF. The CDR3 DNA reads TGTGCCAACAGCTTTCGGGACACAACAACCTACGAGCAGTACTTC.

This clonotype was recorded only once. The chain links TRBV4-1 to TRBJ1-4; maybe TRBD1 (5 bases). V was pared by 0 bases and J by 3 bases, with 14 bases between. The CDR3 contains 17 residues. Germline V CDR1 and CDR2: MGHRA, YSYEKL. The CDR3 region has the DNA TGCGCCAGCAGCCAAGATGGGCCAGCGGGGGCTAATGAAAAACTGTTTTTT. Residues: CASSQDGPAGANEKLFF.

The V and J genes are TRBV20-1 and TRBJ2-3; TRBD2 might be the D (6 bases). The CDR3 runs to 10 residues. Trimming left V 6 bases short and J 9 bases short, with 10 bases between. Germline CDR1 is DFQATT and CDR2 is SNEGSKA (reference sequence). The CDR3 region has the DNA TGCAGTGCCTGGGCGGGGACGCAGTATTTT. This codes for CSAWAGTQYF.

The sample holds a few counts of this clonotype. The rearrangement joins TRBV29-1 to TRBJ1-2, with 10 positions matching TRBD1. This CDR3 is built from 13 residues. The V gene's germline CDR1 is SQVTM and CDR2 ANQGSEA. V gave up 7 bases and J gave up 0 bases; unmatched junction bases: 2. This CDR3 is CSAGTGANYGYTF. DNA for the CDR3: TGCAGCGCAGGGACAGGGGCTAACTATGGCTACACCTTC.

This clonotype is a singleton in its sample. The chain joins TRBV7-2 to TRBJ1-1; TRBD1 matches 7 bases. Germline CDR1 and CDR2: SGHTA and FQGNSA. Trimming at V came to 5 bases and at J to 5 bases, leaving 11 bases not matched to a gene. CDR3 length: 15 residues. The CDR3 bases are TGTGCCAGCAGCCTCCGAACAGGGGCGACGACTGAAGCTTTCTTT. Translating gives CASSLRTGATTEAFF.

The CDR3 DNA sequence: TGTGCCAGCAGCTTGGATACTAGCGGGGAAGTCACAGATACGCAGTATTTT. This sequence encodes CASSLDTSGEVTDTQYF. The chain has TRBV7-9 and TRBJ2-3, with 10 bases aligning to TRBD2. J gave up 2 bases and V 3 bases, and 8 bases lay outside the gene matches. There are 17 residues in the CDR3. The germline CDR1 and CDR2 sequences are SEHNR and FQNEAQ (reference sequence). Complete variable domain (other parts from reference TRBV7-9 and TRBJ2-3): DTGVSQNPRHKITKRGQNVTFRCDPISEHNRLYWYRQTLGQGPEFLTYFQNEAQLEKSRLLSDRFSAERPKGSFSTLEIQRTEQGDSAMYLCASSLDTSGEVTDTQYFGPGTRLTVL.

The V and J genes are TRBV7-2 and TRBJ2-1; D perhaps matches TRBD2 (5 bases). The J call is in doubt because the DNA end fits TRBJ2-7 better. This CDR3 is built from 14 residues. CDR1 is SGHTA, CDR2 FQGNSA, per germline. Here the CDR3 reads CASSSTPGNYEQYF. The DNA for the CDR3 is TGTGCCAGCAGCTCCACACCCGGGAATTACGAGCAGTACTTC.

The V call is TRBV27, the J call TRBJ2-5; D gene unclear. The length of the CDR3 is 16 residues. Trimming removed 4 bases from V and 5 bases from J, with 20 bases in between. Germline V gene lookup returns CDR1 MNHEY and CDR2 SMNVEV (reference sequence). CDR3 nucleotides: TGTGCCAGCAGTTACCCTTCAGCCAGGAGTCAGGAGACCCAGTACTTC. This encodes CASSYPSARSQETQYF.

CDR3 DNA sequence: TGCAGCGTTGAGGTGGGACGCTACGAGCAGTACTTC. It is translated as CSVEVGRYEQYF. V gene TRBV29-1 combines with J gene TRBJ2-7; the D call may be TRBD1 or TRBD2 (5 bases each). Deletions cut 3 bases from V and 3 bases from J, with 9 bases between. The germline CDR1 and CDR2 sequences are SQVTM and ANQGSEA. The CDR3 length is 12 residues.

This chain connects TRBV25-1 to TRBJ2-7; 8 nucleotides line up with TRBD1. V was pared by 11 bases and J by 1 base, with 10 bases of the junction left unmatched. The CDR3 has 14 residues. Germline V gene sequence: CDR1 MGHDK, CDR2 SYGVNS. CDR3 amino acids: CASTEQGVSYEQYF. CDR3 sequence (DNA): TGTGCCTCCACCGAACAGGGGGTTTCCTACGAGCAGTACTTC.

The V and J genes are TRBV19 and TRBJ1-4; no firm D call. V shed 3 bases and J shed 7 bases, with 12 bases lying between them. The CDR3 extends over 14 amino acids. Germline loops: CDR1 LNHDA, CDR2 SQIVND (reference sequence). CDR3 in amino acids: CASSMVRNSEKLFF. CDR3 nucleotide sequence: TGTGCCAGTAGTATGGTCCGAAACTCTGAAAAACTGTTTTTT.

This clonotype came up once. This rearrangement joins TRBV9 to TRBJ2-7; 7 bases line up with TRBD1. J was trimmed by 7 bases and V by 4 bases; bases with no gene match: 11. This CDR3 has 14 amino acids. CDR1 is SGDLS, CDR2 YYNGEE, per germline. This chain's CDR3 is CASSTTGQASEQYF. CDR3 DNA: TGTGCCAGCAGCACCACTGGACAGGCTTCGGAGCAGTACTTC.

The J gene is TRBJ2-7, the V gene TRBV3-1; unclear D gene. The germline V gene has CDR1 LGHDT and CDR2 YNNKEL (reference sequence). This CDR3 has 14 amino acids. V lost 0 bases and J lost 6, with 12 bases in between. For the CDR3, the DNA is TGTGCCAGCAGCCAAGATCTGAGAGTGCGCGAGCAGTACTTC. The encoded protein is CASSQDLRVREQYF.

This clonotype appeared a few times. This chain links TRBV28 with TRBJ1-2; TRBD1 aligns across 7 bases. Germline trimming cut 6 bases from V and 4 bases from J; bases unmatched to any gene: 5. The CDR3 is 13 amino acids. CDR1 and CDR2 (germline): MDHEN, SYDVKM. CDR3 region: CASRTDRPYGYTF. The DNA of the CDR3 is TGTGCCAGCAGGACGGACAGGCCCTATGGCTACACCTTC.

V gene TRBV20-1 combines with J gene TRBJ2-7, with 9 bases fitting TRBD1. J was trimmed by 2 bases and V by 0 bases; bases with no gene match: 5. Per germline, CDR1 DFQATT and CDR2 SNEGSKA (reference sequence). The CDR3 has 15 amino acids. This CDR3 is CSARDRGQGPYEQYF. Written as DNA, the CDR3 is TGCAGTGCTAGAGATAGGGGACAGGGACCCTACGAGCAGTACTTC.

V gene TRBV20-1 combines with J gene TRBJ2-1, with 11 bases matching TRBD2. CDR3 length: 16 amino acids. J was trimmed by 0 bases and V by 3 bases; bases with no gene match: 4. Germline values: CDR1 DFQATT, CDR2 SNEGSKA (reference sequence). The CDR3 DNA follows: TGCAGTGCTAGGGGACTAGCGGACCACTCCTACAATGAGCAGTTCTTC. Its translation is CSARGLADHSYNEQFF.